This T cell receptor (beta chain) was recovered during a study of cytomegalovirus exposure and HLA in healthy donors. Notes on the study in general: TCR beta chains numbering more than 150 were designated cytomegalovirus-associated. The tendency of first-cohort TCR clusters to co-occur in the roughly 130 validation repertoires emerged from a later analysis.

V was cut by 5 bases and J by 2 bases, with 10 bases left in between. The CDR3 is made up of 13 amino acids. In germline, CDR1 is MNHEY, CDR2 SMNVEV (reference sequence). The sample holds a few counts of this clone. Its antigen is currently unknown. The table came from immunoSEQ multiplex PCR; TCRdb's copy has only in-frame clones and leaves some out. The table lists 98,000 or so clones, about 85% of them singletons, with over 2.5% in the top ten. The specimen sequenced was PBMCs. The receptor was isolated from a woman under 30 in good health and CMV-seronegative. The chain carries TRBV27 and TRBJ2-7; perhaps TRBD1 as D (7 bases). The CDR3 DNA is TGTGCCAGCAGTGCGGGACAGCCCTACGAGCAGTACTTC. This gives the protein CASSAGQPYEQYF.